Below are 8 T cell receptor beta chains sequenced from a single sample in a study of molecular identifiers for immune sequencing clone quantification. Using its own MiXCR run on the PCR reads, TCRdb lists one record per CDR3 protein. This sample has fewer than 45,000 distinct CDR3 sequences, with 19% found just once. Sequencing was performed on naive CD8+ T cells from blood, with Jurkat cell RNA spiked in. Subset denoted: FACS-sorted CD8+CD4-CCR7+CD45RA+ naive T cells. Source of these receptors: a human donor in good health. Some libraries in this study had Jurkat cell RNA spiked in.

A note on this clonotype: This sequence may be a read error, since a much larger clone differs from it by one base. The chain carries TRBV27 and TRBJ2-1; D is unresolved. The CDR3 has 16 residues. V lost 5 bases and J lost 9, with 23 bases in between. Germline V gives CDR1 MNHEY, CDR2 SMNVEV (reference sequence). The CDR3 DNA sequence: TGTGCCAGCAGTCCAGGAACGGTCACGTCGGTCGGTGAGCAGTTCTTC. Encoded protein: CASSPGTVTSVGEQFF.

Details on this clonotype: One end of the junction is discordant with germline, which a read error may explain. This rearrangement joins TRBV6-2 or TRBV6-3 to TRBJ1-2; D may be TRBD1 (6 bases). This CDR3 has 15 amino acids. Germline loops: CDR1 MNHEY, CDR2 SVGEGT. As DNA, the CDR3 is TGTGCCAGCAGTAACCCAGAACAGGGAAGATATGGCTACGCCTTC. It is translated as CASSNPEQGRYGYAF.

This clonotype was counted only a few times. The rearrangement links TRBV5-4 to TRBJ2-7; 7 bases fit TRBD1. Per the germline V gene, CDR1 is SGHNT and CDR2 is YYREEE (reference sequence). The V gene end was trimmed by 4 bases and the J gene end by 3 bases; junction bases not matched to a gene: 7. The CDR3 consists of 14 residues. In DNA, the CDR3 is TGTGCCAGCAGCCCCCAAAACAGGGGCTACGAGCAGTACTTC. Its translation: CASSPQNRGYEQYF.

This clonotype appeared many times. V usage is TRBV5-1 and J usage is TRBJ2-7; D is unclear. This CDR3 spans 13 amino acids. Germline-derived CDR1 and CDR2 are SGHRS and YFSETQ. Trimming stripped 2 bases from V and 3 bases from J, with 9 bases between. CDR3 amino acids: CASSFTDNYEQYF. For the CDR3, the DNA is TGCGCCAGCAGCTTCACCGACAACTACGAGCAGTACTTC.

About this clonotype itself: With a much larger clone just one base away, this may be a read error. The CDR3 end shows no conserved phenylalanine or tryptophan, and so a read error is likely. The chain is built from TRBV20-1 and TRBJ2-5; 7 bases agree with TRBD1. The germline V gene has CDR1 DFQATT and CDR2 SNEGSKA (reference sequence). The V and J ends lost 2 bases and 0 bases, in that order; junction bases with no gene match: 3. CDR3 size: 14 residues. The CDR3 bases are TGCAGTGCTAGAAAACAGGGGTACCAAGAGACCCAGTACCTC. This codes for CSARKQGYQETQYL.

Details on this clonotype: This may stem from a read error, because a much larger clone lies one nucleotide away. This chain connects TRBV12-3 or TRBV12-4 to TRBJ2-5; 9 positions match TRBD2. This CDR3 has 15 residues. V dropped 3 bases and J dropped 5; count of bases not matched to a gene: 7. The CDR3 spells CASSLGGRDQETQYF. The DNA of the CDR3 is TGTGCCAGCAGTTTGGGCGGGAGGGATCAGGAGACCCAGTACTTC.

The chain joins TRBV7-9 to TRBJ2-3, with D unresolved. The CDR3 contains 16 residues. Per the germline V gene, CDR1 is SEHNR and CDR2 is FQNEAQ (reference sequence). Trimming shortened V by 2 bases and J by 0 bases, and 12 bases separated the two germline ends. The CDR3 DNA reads TGTGCCAGCAGCTTACTCGGCAGCGAGAGCACAGATACGCAGTATTTT. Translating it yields CASSLLGSESTDTQYF.

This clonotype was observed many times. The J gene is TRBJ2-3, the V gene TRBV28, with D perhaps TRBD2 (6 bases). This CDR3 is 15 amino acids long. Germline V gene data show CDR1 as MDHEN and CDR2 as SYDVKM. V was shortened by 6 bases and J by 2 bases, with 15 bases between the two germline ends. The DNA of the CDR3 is TGTGCCAGCAGCCGAAGGGACTTACACACAGATACGCAGTATTTT. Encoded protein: CASSRRDLHTDTQYF.